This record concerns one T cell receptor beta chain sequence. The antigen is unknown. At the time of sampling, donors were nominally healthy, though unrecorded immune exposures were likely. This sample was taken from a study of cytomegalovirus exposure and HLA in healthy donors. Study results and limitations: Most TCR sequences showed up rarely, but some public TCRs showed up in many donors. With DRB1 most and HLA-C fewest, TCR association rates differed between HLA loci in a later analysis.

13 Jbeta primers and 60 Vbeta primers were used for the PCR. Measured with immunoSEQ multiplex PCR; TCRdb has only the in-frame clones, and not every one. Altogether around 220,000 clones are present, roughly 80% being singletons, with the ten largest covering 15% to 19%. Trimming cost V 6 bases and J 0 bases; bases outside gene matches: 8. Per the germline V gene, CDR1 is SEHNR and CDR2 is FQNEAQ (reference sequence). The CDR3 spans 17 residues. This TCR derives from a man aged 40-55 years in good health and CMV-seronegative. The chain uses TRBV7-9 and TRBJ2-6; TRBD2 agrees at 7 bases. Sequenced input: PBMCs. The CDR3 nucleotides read TGTGCCAGCAGGCCCGGGAGGAAAAACTCTGGGGCCAACGTCCTGACTTTC. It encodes CASRPGRKNSGANVLTF.